The entry that follows covers one TCR beta chain sequence. The data originate from a study of blood T cell repertoires in COVID-19. Study overall: The United States, Italy and Spain supplied acute and convalescent COVID-19 samples. Sources were T cells, B-cell-depleted T cells, or PBMCs; the material itself was cDNA or gDNA.

Original data processing: Amplified reference gene primers provided the basis for estimating nucleated cell counts. Generated by immunoSEQ multiplex PCR, the TCRdb table keeps only in-frame clones and is missing some. D and trimming come from the DNA, and the V and J calls and clone size come from that table. Of about 130,000 clones listed, 70% to 85% are singletons. This CDR3 has 12 amino acids. The V end lost 8 bases, the J end lost 7 bases, and 11 bases lay between the germline ends. Germline CDR1 ENHRY, CDR2 SYGVKD. Input material: peripheral blood. This chain joins TRBV10-3 and TRBJ1-4; D is ambiguous. The TCR sequence derives from a woman aged 45-60 years with acute or convalescent COVID-19. The DNA for the CDR3 is TGTGCCATCGGTTCCTCCAGTGAAAAACTGTTTTTT. Translating it yields CAIGSSSEKLFF.